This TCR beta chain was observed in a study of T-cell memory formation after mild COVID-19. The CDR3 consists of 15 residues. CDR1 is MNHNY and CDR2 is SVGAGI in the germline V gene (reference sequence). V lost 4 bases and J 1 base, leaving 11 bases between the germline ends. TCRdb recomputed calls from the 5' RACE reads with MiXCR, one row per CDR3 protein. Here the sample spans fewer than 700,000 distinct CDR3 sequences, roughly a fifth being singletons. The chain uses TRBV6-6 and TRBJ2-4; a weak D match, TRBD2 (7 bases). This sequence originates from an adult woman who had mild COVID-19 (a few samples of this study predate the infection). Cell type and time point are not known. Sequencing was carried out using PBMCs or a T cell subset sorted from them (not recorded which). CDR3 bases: TGTGCCAGCAGTTGGGGCGGGGGCGCCAAAAACATTCAGTACTTC. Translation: CASSWGGGAKNIQYF.